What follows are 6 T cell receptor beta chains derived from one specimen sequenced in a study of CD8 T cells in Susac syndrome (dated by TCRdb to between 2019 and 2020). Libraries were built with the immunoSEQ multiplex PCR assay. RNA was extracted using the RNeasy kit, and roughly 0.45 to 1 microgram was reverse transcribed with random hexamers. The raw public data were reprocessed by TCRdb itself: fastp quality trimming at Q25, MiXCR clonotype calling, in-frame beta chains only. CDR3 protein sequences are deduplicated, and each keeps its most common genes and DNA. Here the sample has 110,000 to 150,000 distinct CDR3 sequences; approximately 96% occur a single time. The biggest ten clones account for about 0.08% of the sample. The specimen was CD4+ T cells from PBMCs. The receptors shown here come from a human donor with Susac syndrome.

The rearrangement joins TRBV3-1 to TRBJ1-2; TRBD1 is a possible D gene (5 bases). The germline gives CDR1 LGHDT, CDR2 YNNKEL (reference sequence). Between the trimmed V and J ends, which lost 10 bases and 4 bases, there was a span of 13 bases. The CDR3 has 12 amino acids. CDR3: CATQSGGYGYTF. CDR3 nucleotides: TGTGCCACACAATCGGGGGGCTATGGCTACACCTTC. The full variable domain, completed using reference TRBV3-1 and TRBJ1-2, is DTAVSQTPKYLVTQMGNDKSIKCEQNLGHDTMYWYKQDSKKFLKIMFSYNNKELIINETVPNRFSPKSPDKAHLNLHINSLELGDSAVYFCATQSGGYGYTFGSGTRLTVV.

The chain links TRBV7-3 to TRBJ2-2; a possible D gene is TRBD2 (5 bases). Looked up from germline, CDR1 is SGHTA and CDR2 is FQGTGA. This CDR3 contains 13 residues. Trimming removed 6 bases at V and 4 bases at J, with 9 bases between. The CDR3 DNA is TGTGCCAGCAGACGGGGATTCACCGGGGAGCTGTTTTTT. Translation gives CASRRGFTGELFF.

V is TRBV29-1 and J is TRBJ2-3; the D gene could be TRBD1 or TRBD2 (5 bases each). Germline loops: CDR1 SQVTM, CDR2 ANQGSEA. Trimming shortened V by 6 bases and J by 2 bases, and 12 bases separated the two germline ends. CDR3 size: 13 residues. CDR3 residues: CSVARDHTDTQYF. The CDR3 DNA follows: TGCAGCGTGGCCCGGGACCACACAGATACGCAGTATTTT.

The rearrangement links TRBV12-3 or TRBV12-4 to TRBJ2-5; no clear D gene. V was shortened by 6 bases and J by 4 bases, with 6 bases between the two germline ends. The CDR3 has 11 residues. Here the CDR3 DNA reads TGTGCCAGCAGCCGGAGAGAGACCCAGTACTTC. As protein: CASSRRETQYF.

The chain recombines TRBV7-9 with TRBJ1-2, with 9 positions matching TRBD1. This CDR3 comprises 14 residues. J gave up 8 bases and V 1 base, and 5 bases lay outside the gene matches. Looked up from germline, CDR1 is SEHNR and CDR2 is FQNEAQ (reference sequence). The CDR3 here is CASSLVATGGGYTF. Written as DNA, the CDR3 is TGTGCCAGCAGCTTAGTCGCGACAGGGGGGGGCTACACCTTC.

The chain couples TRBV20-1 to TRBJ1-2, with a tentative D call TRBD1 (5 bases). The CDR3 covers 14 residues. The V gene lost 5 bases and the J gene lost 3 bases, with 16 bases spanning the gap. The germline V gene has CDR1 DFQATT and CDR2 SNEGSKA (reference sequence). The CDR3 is CSASGPPGDYGYTF. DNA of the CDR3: TGCAGTGCTTCCGGGCCCCCGGGGGACTATGGCTACACCTTC.